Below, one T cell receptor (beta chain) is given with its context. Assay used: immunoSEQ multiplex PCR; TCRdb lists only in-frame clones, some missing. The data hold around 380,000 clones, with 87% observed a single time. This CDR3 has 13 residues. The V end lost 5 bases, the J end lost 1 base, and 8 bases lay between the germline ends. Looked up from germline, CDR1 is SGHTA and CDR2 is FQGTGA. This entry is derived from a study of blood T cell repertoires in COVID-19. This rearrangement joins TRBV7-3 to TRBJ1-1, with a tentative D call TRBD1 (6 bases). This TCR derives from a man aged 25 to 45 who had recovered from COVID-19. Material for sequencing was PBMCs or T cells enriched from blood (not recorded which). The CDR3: CASSADRNTEAFF. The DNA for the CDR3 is TGTGCCAGCAGCGCGGACAGGAACACTGAAGCTTTCTTT.